This T cell receptor (beta chain) appears in the sequencing data of a study of shared clonotypes between healthy human individuals. In regard to this clone: Its specificity is not known.

The naive CD8 fraction comprised CD45RO-negative cells positively selected for CCR7 and excluded terminally differentiated effector memory CD45RA+ cells. Sequenced by immunoSEQ multiplex PCR; TCRdb stores in-frame clones only, minus some. This table holds some 2 million clones, about 95% found once. Findings of the study overall: Generation probabilities of non-shared clonotypes were lower (relative to those shared by all four donors). A handful of donors showed sharing of approximately 5% of naive CD4 clonotypes.

This CDR3 spans 13 amino acids. The V end was cut by 5 bases, the J end by 1 base, with 8 bases between. Germline V gene lookup returns CDR1 SNHLY and CDR2 FYNNEI. The sample was naive CD8+ T cells sorted from blood. This clonotype was sampled from a man younger than 35 in good health. The rearrangement joins TRBV2 to TRBJ1-1; D gene uncertain. CDR3 DNA: TGTGCCAGCAGTCCGGACGGGAACACTGAAGCTTTCTTT. Its translation: CASSPDGNTEAFF.